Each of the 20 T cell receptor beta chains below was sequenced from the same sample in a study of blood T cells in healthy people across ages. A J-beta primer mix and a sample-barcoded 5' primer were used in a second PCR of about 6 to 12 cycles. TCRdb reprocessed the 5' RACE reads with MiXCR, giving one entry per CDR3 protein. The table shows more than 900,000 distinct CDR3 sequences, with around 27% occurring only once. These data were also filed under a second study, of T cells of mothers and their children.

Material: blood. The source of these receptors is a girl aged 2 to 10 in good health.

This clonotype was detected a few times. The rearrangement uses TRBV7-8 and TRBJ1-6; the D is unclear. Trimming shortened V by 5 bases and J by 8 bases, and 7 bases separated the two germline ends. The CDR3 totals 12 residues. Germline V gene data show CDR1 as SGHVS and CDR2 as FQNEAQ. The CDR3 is CASSRGYSPLHF. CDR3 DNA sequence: TGTGCCAGCAGCCGGGGATATTCACCCCTCCACTTT.

CDR3 sequence (DNA): TGCGCCAGCAGCCAAGATGTGTGGGAGAACACCATATATTTT. The encoded protein is CASSQDVWENTIYF. This chain joins TRBV4-3 and TRBJ1-3; unclear D gene. Germline V gene lookup returns CDR1 LGHNA and CDR2 YSLEER. This CDR3 comprises 14 residues. V was pared by 0 bases and J by 7 bases, with 10 bases between.

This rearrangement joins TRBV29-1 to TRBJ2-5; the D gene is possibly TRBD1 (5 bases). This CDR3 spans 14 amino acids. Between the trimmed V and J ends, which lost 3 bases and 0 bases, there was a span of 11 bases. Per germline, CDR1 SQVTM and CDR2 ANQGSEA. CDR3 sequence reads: CSVDGHHYQETQYF. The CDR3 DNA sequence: TGCAGCGTTGATGGACACCATTACCAAGAGACCCAGTACTTC.

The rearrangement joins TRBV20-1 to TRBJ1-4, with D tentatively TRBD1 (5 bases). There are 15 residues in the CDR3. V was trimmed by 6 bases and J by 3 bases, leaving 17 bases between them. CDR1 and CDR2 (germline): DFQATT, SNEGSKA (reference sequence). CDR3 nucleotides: TGCAGTGCCGTCGTTGTCGGGGCGCCTAATGAAAAACTGTTTTTT. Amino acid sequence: CSAVVVGAPNEKLFF.

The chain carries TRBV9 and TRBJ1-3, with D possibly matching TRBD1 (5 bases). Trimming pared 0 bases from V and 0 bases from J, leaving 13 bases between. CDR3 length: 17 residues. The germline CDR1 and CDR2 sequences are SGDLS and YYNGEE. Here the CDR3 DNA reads TGTGCCAGCAGCGTAGGGGGCGGCGGCTACTCTGGAAACACCATATATTTT. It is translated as CASSVGGGGYSGNTIYF. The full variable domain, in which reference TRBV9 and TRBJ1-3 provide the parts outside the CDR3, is DSGVTQTPKHLITATGQRVTLRCSPRSGDLSVYWYQQSLDQGLQFLIQYYNGEERAKGNILERFSAQQFPDLHSELNLSSLELGDSALYFCASSVGGGGYSGNTIYFGEGSWLTVV.

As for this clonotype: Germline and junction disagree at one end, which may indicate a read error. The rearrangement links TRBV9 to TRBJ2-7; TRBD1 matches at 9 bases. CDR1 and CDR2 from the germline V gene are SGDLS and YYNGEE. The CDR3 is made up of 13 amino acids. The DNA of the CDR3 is TGTGCCAGCAGCACCTGGACAGGGGACGAACAGTACTTC. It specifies CASSTWTGDEQYF.

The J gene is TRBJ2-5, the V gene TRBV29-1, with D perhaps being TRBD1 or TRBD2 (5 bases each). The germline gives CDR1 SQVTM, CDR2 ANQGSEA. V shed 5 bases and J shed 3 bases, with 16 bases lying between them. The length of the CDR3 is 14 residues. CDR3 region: CSVQQVRVKETQYF. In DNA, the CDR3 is TGCAGCGTTCAACAGGTGCGGGTAAAAGAGACCCAGTACTTC.

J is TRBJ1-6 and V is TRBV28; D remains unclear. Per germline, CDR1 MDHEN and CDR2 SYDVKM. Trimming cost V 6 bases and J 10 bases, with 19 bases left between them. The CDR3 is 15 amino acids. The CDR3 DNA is TGTGCCAGCAGGGGTTCCAGGTCTGGTGGGTCACCCCTCCACTTT. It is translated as CASRGSRSGGSPLHF.

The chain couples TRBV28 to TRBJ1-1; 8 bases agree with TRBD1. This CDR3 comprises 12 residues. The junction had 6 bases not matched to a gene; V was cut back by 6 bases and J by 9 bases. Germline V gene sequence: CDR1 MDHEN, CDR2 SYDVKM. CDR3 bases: TGTGCCAGCAGGATTTCAGGGGGCCAAGCTTTCTTT. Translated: CASRISGGQAFF. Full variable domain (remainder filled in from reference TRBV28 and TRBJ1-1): DVKVTQSSRYLVKRTGEKVFLECVQDMDHENMFWYRQDPGLGLRLIYFSYDVKMKEKGDIPEGYSVSREKKERFSLILESASTNQTSMYLCASRISGGQAFFGQGTRLTVV.

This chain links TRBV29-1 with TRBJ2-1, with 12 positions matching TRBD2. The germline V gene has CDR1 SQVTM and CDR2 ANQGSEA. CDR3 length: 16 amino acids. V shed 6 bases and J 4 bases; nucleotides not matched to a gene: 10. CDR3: CSVRTTSGGRYNEQFF. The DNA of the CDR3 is TGCAGCGTGCGAACGACTAGCGGGGGCCGGTACAATGAGCAGTTCTTC.

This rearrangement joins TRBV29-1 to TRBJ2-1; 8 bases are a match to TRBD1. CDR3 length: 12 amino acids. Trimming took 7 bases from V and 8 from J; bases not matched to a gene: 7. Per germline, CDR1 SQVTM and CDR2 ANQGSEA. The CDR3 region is CSATDRDHEQFF. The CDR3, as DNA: TGCAGCGCGACGGACAGGGACCATGAGCAGTTCTTC.

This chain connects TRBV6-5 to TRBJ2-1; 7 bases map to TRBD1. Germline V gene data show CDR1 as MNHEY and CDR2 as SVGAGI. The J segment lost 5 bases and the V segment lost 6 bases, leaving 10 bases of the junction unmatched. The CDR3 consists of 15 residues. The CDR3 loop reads CASRNQGVGNNEQFF. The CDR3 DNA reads TGTGCCAGCAGGAACCAGGGGGTCGGGAACAATGAGCAGTTCTTC.

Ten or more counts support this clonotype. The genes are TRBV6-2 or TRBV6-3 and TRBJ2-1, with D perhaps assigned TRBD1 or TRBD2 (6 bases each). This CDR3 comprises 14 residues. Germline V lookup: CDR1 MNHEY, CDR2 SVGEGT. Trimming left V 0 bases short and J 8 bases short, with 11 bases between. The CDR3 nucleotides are TGTGCCAGCAGTTACTCGACGGGGGCTGATGAGCAGTTCTTC. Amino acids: CASSYSTGADEQFF.

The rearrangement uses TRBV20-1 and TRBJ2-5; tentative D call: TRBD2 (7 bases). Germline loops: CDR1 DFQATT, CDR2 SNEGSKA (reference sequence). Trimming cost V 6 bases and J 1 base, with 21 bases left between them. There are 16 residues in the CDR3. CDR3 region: CSAHRRGGLTQETQYF. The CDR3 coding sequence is TGCAGTGCACACAGGAGGGGGGGGCTTACCCAAGAGACCCAGTACTTC.

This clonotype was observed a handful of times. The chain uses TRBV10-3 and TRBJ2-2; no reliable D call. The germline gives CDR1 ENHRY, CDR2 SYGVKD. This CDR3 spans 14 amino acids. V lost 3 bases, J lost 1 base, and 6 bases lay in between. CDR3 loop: CAISDTMNTGELFF. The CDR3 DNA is TGTGCCATCAGTGATACTATGAACACCGGGGAGCTGTTTTTT.

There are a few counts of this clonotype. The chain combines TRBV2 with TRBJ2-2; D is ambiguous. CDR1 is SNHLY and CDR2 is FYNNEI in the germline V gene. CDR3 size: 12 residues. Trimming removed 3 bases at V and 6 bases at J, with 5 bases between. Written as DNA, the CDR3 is TGTGCCAGCAGTGAGCAAGCCGGGGAGCTGTTTTTT. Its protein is CASSEQAGELFF.

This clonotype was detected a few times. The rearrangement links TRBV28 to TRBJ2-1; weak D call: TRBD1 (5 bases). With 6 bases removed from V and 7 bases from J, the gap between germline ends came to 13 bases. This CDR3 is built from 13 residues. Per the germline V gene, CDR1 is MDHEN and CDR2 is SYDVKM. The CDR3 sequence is CASREFGANEQFF. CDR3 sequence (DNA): TGTGCCAGCAGAGAATTTGGGGCTAATGAGCAGTTCTTC.

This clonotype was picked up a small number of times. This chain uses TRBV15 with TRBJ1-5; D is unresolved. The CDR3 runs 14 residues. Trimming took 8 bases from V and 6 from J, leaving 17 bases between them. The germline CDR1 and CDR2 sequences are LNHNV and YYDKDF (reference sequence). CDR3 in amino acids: CATADDRSGQPQHF. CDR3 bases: TGTGCCACCGCTGACGACCGGTCTGGTCAGCCCCAGCATTTT. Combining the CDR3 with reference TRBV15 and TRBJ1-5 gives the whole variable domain DAMVIQNPRYQVTQFGKPVTLSCSQTLNHNVMYWYQQKSSQAPKLLFHYYDKDFNNEADTPDNFQSRRPNTSFCFLDIRSPGLGDTAMYLCATADDRSGQPQHFGDGTRLSIL.

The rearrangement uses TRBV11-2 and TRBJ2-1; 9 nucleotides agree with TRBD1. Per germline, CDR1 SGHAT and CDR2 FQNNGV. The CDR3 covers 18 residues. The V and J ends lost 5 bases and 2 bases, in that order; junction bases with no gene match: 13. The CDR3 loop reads CASSTTLDRGVPYNEQFF. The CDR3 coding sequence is TGTGCCAGCAGCACAACTCTGGACAGGGGAGTACCCTACAATGAGCAGTTCTTC.

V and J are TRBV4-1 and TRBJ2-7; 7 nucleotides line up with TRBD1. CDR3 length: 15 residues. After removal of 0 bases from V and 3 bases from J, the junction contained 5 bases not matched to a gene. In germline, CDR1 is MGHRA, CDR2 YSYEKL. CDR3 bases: TGCGCCAGCAGCCAAGACAGCCGGGACAGCTACGAGCAGTACTTC. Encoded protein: CASSQDSRDSYEQYF.